The T cell receptor beta chain described here comes from a study of shared clonotypes between healthy human individuals. Findings and limits, study-wide: Sampling included only blood; tissue repertoires likely differ.

The unsorted PBMC replicate PCRs were performed with around 310 ng DNA, around 30,000 T cell genomes. The protocol was immunoSEQ multiplex PCR, while the TCRdb copy is restricted to in-frame clones and leaves out a portion. Of about 490,000 clones listed, roughly four fifths are singletons. The J segment lost 4 bases and the V segment lost 6 bases, leaving 8 bases of the junction unmatched. The CDR3 has 15 amino acids. CDR1 KGHSH and CDR2 LQKENI come from the germline V gene. On this clone: Its antigen is unidentified.

J is TRBJ2-3 and V is TRBV18; 9 nucleotides agree with TRBD2. The sample consisted of PBMCs. The sequence was obtained from a woman aged 35 to 49 in good health. Some clones in this sample may be carry-over from other donors' samples. This CDR3 reads CASSPASGGPDTQYF. The CDR3 nucleotides are TGTGCCAGCTCCCCGGCCAGCGGGGGGCCAGATACGCAGTATTTT.